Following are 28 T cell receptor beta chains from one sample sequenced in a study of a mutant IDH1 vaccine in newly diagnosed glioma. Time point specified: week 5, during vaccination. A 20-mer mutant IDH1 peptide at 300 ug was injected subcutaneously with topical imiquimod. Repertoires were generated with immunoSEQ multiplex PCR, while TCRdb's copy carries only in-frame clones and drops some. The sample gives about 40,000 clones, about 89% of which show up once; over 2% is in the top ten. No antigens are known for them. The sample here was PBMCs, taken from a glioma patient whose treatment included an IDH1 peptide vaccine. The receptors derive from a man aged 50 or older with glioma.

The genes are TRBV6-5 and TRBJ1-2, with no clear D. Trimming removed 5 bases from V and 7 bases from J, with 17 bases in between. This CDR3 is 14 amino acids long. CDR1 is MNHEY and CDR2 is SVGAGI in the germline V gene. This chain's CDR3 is CASSPPSAGAGYTF. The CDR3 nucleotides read TGTGCCAGCAGTCCCCCTTCTGCGGGTGCTGGCTACACCTTC.

The CDR3, as DNA: TGTGCCAGCAGAGAATACAGGGACGGGGGTCAGCCCCAGCATTTT. It yields the protein CASREYRDGGQPQHF. The genes are TRBV6-1 and TRBJ1-5; D possibly corresponds to TRBD1 (6 bases). Germline V gives CDR1 MNHNS, CDR2 SASEGT. The CDR3 is made up of 15 amino acids. V lost 6 bases and J 6 bases, leaving 18 bases between the germline ends.

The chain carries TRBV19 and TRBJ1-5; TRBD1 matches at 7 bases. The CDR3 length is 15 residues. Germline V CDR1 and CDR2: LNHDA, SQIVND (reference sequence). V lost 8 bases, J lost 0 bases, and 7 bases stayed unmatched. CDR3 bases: TGTGCCAGTGCAGGGGGGGCGATTAGCAATCAGCCCCAGCATTTT. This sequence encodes CASAGGAISNQPQHF. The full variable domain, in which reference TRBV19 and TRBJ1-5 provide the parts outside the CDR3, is DGGITQSPKYLFRKEGQNVTLSCEQNLNHDAMYWYRQDPGQGLRLIYYSQIVNDFQKGDIAEGYSVSREKKESFPLTVTSAQKNPTAFYLCASAGGAISNQPQHFGDGTRLSIL.

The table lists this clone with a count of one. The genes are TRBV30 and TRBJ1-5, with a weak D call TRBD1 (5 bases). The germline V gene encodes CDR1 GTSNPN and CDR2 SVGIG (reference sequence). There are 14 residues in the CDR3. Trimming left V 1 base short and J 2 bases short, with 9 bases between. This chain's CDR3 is CAWSAGPGNQPQHF. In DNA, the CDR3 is TGTGCCTGGAGTGCAGGGCCTGGCAATCAGCCCCAGCATTTT. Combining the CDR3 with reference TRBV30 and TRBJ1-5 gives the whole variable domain SQTIHQWPATLVQPVGSPLSLECTVEGTSNPNLYWYRQAAGRGLQLLFYSVGIGQISSEVPQNLSASRPQDRQFILSSKKLLLSDSGFYLCAWSAGPGNQPQHFGDGTRLSIL.

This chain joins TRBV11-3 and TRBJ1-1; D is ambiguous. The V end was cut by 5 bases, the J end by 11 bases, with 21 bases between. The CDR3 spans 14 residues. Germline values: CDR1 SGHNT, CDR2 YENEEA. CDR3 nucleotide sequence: TGTGCCAGCAGCGTCGGATCCAGCCCCAGTCGCGCTTTCTTT. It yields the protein CASSVGSSPSRAFF.

The CDR3 DNA reads as TGTGCCAGCAGGCGGACAGGGGGTAGGGACACTGAAGCTTTCTTT. Its protein is CASRRTGGRDTEAFF. V and J are TRBV6-5 and TRBJ1-1, with 10 bases fitting TRBD1. The V and J ends lost 6 bases and 3 bases, in that order; junction bases with no gene match: 7. This CDR3 is 15 amino acids long. Germline values: CDR1 MNHEY, CDR2 SVGAGI.

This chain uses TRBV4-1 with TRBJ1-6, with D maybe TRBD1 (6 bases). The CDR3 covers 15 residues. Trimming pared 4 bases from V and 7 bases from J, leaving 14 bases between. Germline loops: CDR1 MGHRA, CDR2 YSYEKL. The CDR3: CASSRWTAGNSPLHF. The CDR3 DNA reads TGCGCCAGCAGCCGATGGACAGCTGGGAATTCACCCCTCCACTTT.

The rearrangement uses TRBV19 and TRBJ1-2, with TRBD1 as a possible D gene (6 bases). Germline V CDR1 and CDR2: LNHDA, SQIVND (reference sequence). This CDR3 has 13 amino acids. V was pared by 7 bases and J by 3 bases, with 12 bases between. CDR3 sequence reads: CASKQGRDYGYTF. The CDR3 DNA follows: TGTGCCAGTAAACAGGGCAGGGACTATGGCTACACCTTC.

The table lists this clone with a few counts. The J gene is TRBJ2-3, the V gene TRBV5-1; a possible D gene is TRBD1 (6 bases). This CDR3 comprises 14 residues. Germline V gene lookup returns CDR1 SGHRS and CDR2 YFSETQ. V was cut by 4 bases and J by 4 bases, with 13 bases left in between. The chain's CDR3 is CASSQGQWADTQYF. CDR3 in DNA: TGCGCCAGCAGCCAAGGACAGTGGGCAGATACGCAGTATTTT.

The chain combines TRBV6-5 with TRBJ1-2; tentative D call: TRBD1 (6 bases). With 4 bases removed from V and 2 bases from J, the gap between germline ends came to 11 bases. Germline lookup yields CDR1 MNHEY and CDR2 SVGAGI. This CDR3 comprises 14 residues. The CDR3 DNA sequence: TGTGCCAGCAGTTTTCGGACAGCGAACTATGGCTACACCTTC. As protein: CASSFRTANYGYTF.

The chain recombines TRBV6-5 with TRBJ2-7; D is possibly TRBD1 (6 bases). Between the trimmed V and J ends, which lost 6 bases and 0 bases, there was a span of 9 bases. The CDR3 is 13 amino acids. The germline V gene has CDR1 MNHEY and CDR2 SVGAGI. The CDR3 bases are TGTGCCAGCAGGCGGACAGCCTCCTACGAGCAGTACTTC. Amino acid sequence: CASRRTASYEQYF.

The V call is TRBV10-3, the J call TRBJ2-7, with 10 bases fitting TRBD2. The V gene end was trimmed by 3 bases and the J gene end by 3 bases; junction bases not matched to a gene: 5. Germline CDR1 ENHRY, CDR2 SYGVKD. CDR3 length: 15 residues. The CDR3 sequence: CAISERLAGNYEQYF. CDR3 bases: TGTGCCATCAGTGAAAGACTAGCGGGTAACTACGAGCAGTACTTC.

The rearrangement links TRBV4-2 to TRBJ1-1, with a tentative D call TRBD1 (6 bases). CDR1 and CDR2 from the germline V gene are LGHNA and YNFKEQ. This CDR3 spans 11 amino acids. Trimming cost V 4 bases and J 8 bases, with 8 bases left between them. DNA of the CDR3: TGTGCCAGCAGCCCTGGACAGGAAGCTTTCTTT. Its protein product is CASSPGQEAFF.

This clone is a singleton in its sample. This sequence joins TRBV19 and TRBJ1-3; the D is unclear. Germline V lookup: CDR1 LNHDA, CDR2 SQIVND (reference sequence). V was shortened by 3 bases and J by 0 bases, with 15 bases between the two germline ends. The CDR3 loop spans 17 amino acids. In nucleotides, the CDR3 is TGTGCCAGTAGTATCCCAACACCGAGGAGCTCTGGAAACACCATATATTTT. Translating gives CASSIPTPRSSGNTIYF. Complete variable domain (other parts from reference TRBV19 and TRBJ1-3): DGGITQSPKYLFRKEGQNVTLSCEQNLNHDAMYWYRQDPGQGLRLIYYSQIVNDFQKGDIAEGYSVSREKKESFPLTVTSAQKNPTAFYLCASSIPTPRSSGNTIYFGEGSWLTVV.

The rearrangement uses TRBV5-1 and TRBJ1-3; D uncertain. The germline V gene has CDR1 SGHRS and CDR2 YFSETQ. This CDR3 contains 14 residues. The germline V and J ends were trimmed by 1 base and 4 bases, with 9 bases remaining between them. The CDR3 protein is CASSLRGSGNTIYF. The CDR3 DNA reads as TGCGCCAGCAGCTTGCGGGGAAGCGGAAACACCATATATTTT.

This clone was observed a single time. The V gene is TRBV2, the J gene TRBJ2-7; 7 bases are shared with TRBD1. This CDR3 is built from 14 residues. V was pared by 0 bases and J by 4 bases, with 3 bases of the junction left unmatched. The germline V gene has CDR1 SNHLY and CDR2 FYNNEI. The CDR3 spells CASSEATGSYEQYF. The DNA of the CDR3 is TGTGCCAGCAGTGAAGCGACAGGGAGTTACGAGCAGTACTTC.

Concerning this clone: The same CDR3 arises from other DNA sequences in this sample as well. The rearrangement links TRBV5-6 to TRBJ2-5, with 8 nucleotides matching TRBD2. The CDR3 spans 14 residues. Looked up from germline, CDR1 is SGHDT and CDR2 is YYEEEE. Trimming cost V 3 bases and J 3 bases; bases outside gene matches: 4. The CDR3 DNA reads TGTGCCAGCAGCTCAGGACTAGCTAAAGAGACCCAGTACTTC. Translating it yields CASSSGLAKETQYF.

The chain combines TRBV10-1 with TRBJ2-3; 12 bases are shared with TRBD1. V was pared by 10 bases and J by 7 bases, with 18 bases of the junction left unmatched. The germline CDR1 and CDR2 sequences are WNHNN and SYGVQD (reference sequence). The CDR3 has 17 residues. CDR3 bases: TGCGCCACTAGTTCCGGGACAGGGGGCGCTGGGCGCTATACGCAGTATTTT. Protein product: CATSSGTGGAGRYTQYF.

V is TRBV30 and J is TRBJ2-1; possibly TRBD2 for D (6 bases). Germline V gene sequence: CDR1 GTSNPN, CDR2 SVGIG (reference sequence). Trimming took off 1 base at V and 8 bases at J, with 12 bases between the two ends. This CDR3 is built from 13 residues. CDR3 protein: CAWSGGRGDEQFF. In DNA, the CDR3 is TGTGCCTGGAGTGGGGGTCGCGGGGATGAGCAGTTCTTC.

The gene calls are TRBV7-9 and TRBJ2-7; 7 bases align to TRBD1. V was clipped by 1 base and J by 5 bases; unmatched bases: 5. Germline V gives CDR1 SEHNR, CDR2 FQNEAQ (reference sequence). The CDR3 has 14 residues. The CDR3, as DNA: TGTGCCAGCAGCTTAGGACAGGGTTTCCACGAGCAGTACTTC. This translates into CASSLGQGFHEQYF.

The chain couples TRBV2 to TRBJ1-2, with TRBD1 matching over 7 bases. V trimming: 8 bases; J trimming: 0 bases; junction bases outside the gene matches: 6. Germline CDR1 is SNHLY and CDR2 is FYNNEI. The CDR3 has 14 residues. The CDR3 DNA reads TGTGCCAGCGGGGCAGGGACAGCTAACTATGGCTACACCTTC. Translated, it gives CASGAGTANYGYTF.

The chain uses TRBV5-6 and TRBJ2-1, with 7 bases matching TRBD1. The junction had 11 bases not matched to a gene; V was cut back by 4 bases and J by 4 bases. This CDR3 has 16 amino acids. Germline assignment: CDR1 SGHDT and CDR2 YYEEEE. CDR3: CASSAETGSHYNEQFF. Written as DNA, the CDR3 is TGTGCCAGCAGCGCGGAGACAGGGTCCCATTACAATGAGCAGTTCTTC.

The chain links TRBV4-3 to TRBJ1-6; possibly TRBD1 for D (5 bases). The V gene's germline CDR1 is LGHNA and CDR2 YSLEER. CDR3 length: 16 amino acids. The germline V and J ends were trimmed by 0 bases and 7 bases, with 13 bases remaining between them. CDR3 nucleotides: TGCGCCAGCAGCCAAGATCTGGCAGGGACGAATTCACCCCTCCACTTT. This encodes CASSQDLAGTNSPLHF.

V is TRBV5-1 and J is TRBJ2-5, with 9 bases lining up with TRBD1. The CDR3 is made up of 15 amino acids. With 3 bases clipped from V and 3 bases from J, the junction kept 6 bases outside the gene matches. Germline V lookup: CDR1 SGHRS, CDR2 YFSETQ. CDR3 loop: CASSSPGQGKETQYF. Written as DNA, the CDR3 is TGCGCCAGCAGCTCGCCGGGACAGGGAAAAGAGACCCAGTACTTC.

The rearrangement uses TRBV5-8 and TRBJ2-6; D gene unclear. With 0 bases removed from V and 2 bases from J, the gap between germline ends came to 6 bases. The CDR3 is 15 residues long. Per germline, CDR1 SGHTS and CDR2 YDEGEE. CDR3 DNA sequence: TGTGCCAGCAGCTTGGTGGTGGCTGGGGCCAACGTCCTGACTTTC. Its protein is CASSLVVAGANVLTF. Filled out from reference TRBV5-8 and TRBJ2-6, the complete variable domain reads EAGVTQSPTHLIKTRGQQATLRCSPISGHTSVYWYQQALGLGLQFLLWYDEGEERNRGNFPPRFSGRQFPNYSSELNVNALELEDSALYLCASSLVVAGANVLTFGAGSRLTVL.

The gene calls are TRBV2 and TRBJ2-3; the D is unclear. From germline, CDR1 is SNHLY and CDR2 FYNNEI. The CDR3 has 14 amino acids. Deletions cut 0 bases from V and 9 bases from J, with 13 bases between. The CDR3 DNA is TGTGCCAGCAGTGAAGCAACGGTTAGGATAACGCAGTATTTT. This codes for CASSEATVRITQYF.

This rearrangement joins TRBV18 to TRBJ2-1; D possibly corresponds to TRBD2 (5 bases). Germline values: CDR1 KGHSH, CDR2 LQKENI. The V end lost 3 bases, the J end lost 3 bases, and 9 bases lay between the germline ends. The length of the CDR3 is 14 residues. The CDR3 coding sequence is TGTGCCAGCTCACCGGACGGAGGCTACAATGAGCAGTTCTTC. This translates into CASSPDGGYNEQFF. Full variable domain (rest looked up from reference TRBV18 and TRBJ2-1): NAGVMQNPRHLVRRRGQEARLRCSPMKGHSHVYWYRQLPEEGLKFMVYLQKENIIDESGMPKERFSAEFPKEGPSILRIQQVVRGDSAAYFCASSPDGGYNEQFFGPGTRLTVL.

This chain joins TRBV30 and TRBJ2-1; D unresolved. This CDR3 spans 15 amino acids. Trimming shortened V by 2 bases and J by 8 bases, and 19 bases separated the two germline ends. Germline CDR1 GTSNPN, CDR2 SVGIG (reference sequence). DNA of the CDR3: TGTGCCTGGAGTCAACCAGGATCCCTAGGCGATGAGCAGTTCTTC. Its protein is CAWSQPGSLGDEQFF.